This T cell receptor (beta chain) originates from a study of T-cell reconstitution after alpha-beta-depleted transplantation in children. Regarding the study as a whole: Hyperexpanded clones declined; after one year, newly produced T cells mostly supplied diversity.

A note on this clonotype: Its antigen is undetermined.

With 2 bases removed from V and 6 bases from J, the gap between germline ends came to 10 bases. CDR1 is SGHAT, CDR2 FQNNGV, per germline. The CDR3 is 14 residues long. The authors prepared the TCRbeta library with unique molecular identifiers. MiXCR, run by TCRdb on the PCR reads, gives a single entry per CDR3 protein. The sample has about 420,000 distinct CDR3 sequences; around 16% are singletons. The chain is built from TRBV11-2 and TRBJ2-2; TRBD2 might be the D (5 bases). This specimen consisted of PBMCs, mostly from graft donor cells, obtained 360 days after TCRalphabeta/CD19-depleted stem cell transplant. This TCR derives from a boy in the first two years of life who had a stem cell transplant for Wiskott-Aldrich syndrome, so the T cells may come from the graft donor. Written as DNA, the CDR3 is TGTGCCAGCAGCTTATTCGGGATCCCCGGGGAGCTGTTTTTT. Translation gives CASSLFGIPGELFF.